Sequencing of this T cell receptor beta chain was carried out in a study of beta chain features in type 1 diabetes. Study results and caveats: Among type 1 diabetes patients, VDJ junctions had fewer insertions and more deletions. Among patients with Type 1 diabetes, TCRB CDR3s were moderately but significantly shorter in every one of the four CD4+ subsets.

All of the isolated RNA was reverse transcribed, so expressed TCRB transcripts were sequenced. Assay: immunoSEQ multiplex PCR; the TCRdb copy retains only in-frame clones and omits some. Seen here are approximately 360,000 clones, roughly 13% observed once, and the top ten hold around 0.0099%. Only a few counts were recorded for this clone. Its specificity is not known. The sequenced sample was naive CD4+ T cells from blood. The receptor was derived from a woman under 30 with type 1 diabetes.

CDR3 coding DNA: TGTGCCAGCAGCTCGGGGGGCGACACCGGGGAGCTGTTTTTT. Its protein product is CASSSGGDTGELFF. V is TRBV5-5 and J is TRBJ2-2, with a weak D call TRBD2 (7 bases). This CDR3 is 14 amino acids long. Germline values: CDR1 SGHKS, CDR2 YYEKEE (reference sequence). V was cut by 3 bases and J by 3 bases, with 9 bases left in between.